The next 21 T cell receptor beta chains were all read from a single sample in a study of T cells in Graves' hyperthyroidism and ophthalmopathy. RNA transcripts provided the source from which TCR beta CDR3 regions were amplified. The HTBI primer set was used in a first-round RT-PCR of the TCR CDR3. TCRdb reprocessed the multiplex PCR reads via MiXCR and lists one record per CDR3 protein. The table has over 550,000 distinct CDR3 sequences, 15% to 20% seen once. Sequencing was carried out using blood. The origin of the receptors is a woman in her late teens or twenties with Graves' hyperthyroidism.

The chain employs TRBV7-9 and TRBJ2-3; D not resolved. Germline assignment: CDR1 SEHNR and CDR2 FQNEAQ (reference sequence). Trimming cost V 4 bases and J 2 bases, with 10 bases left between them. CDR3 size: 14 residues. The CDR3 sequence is CASSSLHLTDTQYF. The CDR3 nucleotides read TGTGCCAGCAGCTCCCTACACCTCACAGATACGCAGTATTTT.

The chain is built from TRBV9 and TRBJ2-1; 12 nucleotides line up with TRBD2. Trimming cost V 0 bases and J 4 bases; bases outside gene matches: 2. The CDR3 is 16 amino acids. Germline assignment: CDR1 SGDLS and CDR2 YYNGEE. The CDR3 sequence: CASSVVGTSGYNEQFF. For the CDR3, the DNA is TGTGCCAGCAGCGTAGTAGGGACTAGCGGGTACAATGAGCAGTTCTTC.

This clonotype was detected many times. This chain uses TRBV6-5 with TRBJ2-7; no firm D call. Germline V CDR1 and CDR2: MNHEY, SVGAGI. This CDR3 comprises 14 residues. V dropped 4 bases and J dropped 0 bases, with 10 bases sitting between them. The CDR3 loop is CASSLSRSSYEQYF. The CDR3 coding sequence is TGTGCCAGCAGTTTATCGCGTAGCTCCTACGAGCAGTACTTC.

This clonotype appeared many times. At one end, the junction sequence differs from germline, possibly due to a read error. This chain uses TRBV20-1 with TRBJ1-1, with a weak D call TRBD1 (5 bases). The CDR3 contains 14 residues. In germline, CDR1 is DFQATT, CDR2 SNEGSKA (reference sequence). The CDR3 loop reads CSARGRQWNTEAFF. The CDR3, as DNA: TGCAGTGCCAGAGGCCGACAGTGGAACACTGAAGCTTTCTTT.

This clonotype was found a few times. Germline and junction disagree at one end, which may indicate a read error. The CDR3 region is CNASWDSRTEAFF. The CDR3 nucleotides read TGCAATGCTAGCTGGGACAGCCGCACTGAAGCTTTCTTT. The chain couples TRBV20-1 to TRBJ1-1, with 7 bases that match TRBD1. The CDR3 is 13 residues long. CDR1 is DFQATT, CDR2 SNEGSKA, per germline (reference sequence).

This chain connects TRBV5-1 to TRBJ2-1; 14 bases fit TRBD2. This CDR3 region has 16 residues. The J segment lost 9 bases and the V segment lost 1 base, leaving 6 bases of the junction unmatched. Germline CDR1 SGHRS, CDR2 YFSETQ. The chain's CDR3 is CASSLLGLAGAGEQFF. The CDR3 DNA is TGCGCCAGCAGCTTGCTGGGACTAGCGGGAGCCGGTGAGCAGTTCTTC.

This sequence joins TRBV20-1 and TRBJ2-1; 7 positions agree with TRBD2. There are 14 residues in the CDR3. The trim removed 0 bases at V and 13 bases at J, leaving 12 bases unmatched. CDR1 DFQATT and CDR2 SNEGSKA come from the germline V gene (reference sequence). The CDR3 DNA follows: TGCAGTGCTAGAGATCCCACGGGAGGCAGGGAACAGTTCTTC. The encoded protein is CSARDPTGGREQFF.

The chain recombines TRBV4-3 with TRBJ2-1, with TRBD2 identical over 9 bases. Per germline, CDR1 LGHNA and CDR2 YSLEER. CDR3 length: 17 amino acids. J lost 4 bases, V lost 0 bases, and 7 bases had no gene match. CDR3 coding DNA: TGCGCCAGCAGCCAAGATCGAGCGGGGGGACCTTACAATGAGCAGTTCTTC. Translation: CASSQDRAGGPYNEQFF.

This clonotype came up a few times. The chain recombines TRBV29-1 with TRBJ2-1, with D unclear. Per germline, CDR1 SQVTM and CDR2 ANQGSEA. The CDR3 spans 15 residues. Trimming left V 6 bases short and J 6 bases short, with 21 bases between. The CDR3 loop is CSVLSLSVSFNEQFF. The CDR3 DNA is TGCAGCGTGTTAAGTTTGAGCGTATCTTTCAATGAGCAGTTCTTC.

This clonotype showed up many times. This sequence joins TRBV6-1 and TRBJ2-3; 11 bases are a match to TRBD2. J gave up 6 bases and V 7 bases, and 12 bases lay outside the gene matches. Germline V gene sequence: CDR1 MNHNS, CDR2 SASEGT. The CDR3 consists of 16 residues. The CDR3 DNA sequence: TGTGCCAGCAAGATTGGGCTAGCGGGAGGAGGGGATACGCAGTATTTT. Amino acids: CASKIGLAGGGDTQYF.

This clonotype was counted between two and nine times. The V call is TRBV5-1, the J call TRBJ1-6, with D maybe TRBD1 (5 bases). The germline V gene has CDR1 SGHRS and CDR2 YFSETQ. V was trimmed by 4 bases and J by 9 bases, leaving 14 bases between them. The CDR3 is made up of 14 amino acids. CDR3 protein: CASSEGMTRSPLHF. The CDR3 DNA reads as TGCGCCAGCAGCGAGGGGATGACTCGTTCACCCCTCCACTTT.

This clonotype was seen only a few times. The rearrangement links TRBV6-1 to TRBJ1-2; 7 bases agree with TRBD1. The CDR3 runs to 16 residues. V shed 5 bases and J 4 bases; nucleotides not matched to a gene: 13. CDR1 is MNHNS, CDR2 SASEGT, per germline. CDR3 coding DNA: TGTGCCAGCAGTCCCCGGAGGGGGCTACGAATCTATGGCTACACCTTC. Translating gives CASSPRRGLRIYGYTF.

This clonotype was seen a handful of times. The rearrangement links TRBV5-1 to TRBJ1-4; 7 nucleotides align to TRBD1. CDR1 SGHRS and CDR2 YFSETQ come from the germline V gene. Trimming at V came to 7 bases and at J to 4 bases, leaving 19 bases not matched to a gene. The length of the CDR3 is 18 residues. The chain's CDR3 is CASSRTQGGAPGNEKLFF. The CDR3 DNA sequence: TGCGCCAGCTCGAGAACCCAGGGGGGGGCGCCTGGTAATGAAAAACTGTTTTTT.

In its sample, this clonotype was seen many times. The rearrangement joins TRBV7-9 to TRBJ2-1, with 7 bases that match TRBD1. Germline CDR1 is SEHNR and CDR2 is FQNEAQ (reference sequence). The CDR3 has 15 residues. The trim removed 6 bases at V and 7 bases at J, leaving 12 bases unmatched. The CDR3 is CASSLTRQGSNEQFF. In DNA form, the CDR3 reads TGTGCCAGCAGTCTTACAAGACAGGGTTCGAATGAGCAGTTCTTC.

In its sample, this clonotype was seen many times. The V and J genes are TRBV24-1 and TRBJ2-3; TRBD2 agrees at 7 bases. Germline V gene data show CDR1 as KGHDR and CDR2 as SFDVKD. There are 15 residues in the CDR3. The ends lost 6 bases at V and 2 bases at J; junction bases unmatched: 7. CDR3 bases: TGTGCCACCAGTACGGCGGGGGAGCTCACAGATACGCAGTATTTT. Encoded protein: CATSTAGELTDTQYF.

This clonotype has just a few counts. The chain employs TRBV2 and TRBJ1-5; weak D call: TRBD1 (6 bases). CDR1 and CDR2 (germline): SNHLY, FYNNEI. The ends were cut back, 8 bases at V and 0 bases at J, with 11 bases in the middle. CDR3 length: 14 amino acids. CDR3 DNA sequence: TGTGCCAGCGATGACAGGCATAGCAATCAGCCCCAGCATTTT. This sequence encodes CASDDRHSNQPQHF.

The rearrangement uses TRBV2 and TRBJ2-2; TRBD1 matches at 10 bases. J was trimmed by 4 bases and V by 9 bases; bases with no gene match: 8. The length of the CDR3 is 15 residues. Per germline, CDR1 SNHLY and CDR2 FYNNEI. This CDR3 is CASKRQGAGTGELFF. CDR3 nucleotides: TGTGCCAGTAAACGACAGGGGGCGGGCACCGGGGAGCTGTTTTTT.

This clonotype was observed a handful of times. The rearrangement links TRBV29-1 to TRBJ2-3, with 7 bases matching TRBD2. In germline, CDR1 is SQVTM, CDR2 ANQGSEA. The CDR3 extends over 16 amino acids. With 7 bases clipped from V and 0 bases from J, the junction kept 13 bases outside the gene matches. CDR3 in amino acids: CSAGRWASGSTDTQYF. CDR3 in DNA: TGCAGCGCTGGGCGATGGGCTAGCGGTAGCACAGATACGCAGTATTTT.

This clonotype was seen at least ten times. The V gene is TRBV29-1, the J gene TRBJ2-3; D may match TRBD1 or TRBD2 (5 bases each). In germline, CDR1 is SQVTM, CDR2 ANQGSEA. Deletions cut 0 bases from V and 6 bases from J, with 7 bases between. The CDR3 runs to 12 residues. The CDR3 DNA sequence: TGCAGCGTTGAAGAGGGGGAGGATACGCAGTATTTT. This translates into CSVEEGEDTQYF.

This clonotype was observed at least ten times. CDR3 DNA sequence: TGTGCCAGCAGCTTAACTCTAGCGGGACAAGAGACCCAGTACTTC. Its translation: CASSLTLAGQETQYF. V gene TRBV7-9 combines with J gene TRBJ2-5; TRBD2 agrees at 9 bases. Germline assignment: CDR1 SEHNR and CDR2 FQNEAQ (reference sequence). The CDR3 totals 15 residues. The ends lost 2 bases at V and 2 bases at J; junction bases unmatched: 3.

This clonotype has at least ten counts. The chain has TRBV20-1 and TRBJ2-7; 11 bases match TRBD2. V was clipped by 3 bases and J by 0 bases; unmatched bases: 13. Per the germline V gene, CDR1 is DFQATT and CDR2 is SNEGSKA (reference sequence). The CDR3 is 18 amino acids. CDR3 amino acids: CSARGLAGGSYSSYEQYF. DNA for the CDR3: TGCAGTGCTAGGGGTCTAGCGGGAGGTAGTTATAGCTCCTACGAGCAGTACTTC.